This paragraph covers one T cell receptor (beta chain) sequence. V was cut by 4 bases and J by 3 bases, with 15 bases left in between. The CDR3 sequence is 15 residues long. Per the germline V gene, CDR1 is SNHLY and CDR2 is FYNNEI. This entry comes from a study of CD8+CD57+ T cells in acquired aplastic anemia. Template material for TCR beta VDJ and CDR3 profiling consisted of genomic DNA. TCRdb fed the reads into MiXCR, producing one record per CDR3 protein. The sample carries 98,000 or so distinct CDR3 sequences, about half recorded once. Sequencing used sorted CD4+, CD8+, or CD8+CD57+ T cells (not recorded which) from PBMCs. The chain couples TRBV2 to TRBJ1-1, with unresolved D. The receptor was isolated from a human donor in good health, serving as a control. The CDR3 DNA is TGTGCCAGCAGTGGATTTACGGCCCCCTACACTGAAGCTTTCTTT. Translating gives CASSGFTAPYTEAFF.